This is a list of T cell receptor beta chains from one sample in a study of long-term antiretroviral therapy in people with HIV. Method: immunoSEQ multiplex PCR; TCRdb's copy keeps in-frame clones and lacks some. The sample has some 40,000 clones, approximately 87% seen once. This specimen was unsorted PBMCs, taken 1.2 years after starting antiretroviral therapy. These TCRs come from a woman between 45 and 65 years old with HIV. Both conserved end residues are part of each CDR3.

cdr3_aa,v_call
CASSFQTGELFF,TRBV7-2
CASSPMNSYNEQFF,TRBV7-8
CASSRDRGTGELFF,TRBV2
CASSLEGQGTEAFF,TRBV7-3
CATSRTGSPLHF,TRBV15
CAWSVRGTENTGELFF,TRBV30
CASSGPRGVASPFF,TRBV9
CAWTSGGKRKQYF,TRBV30
CASSLLVGIQETQYF,TRBV27
CASSPGLGYTDTQYF,TRBV5-1
CASSPGQGTYNEQFF,TRBV5-1
CAISDPGQGTYEQFF,TRBV10-3
CASSPPLGDTEAFF,TRBV18
CASSRDSPTGELFF,TRBV7-9
CASSLGTGGANSPLHF,TRBV7-8
CASSPGQAVNTEAFF,TRBV18
CAIRGQGDEKLFF,TRBV15
CAISEGGSNEKLFF,TRBV10-3
CASSLSDSYEQYF,TRBV28
CASRILGQGNQPQHF,TRBV2
CASQDPTSPETQYF,TRBV19
CASSLGRGNTEAFF,TRBV5-1
CASSPWGGDQPQHF,TRBV18
CASSPLGGASSTAKLFF,TRBV5-1
CASSPLGGTEAFF,TRBV18
CASSLQQGVGNTIYF,TRBV7-9
CASTTSVSTDTQYF,TRBV19
CASSPLQGLYGYTF,TRBV18
CAISDQLDTGELFF,TRBV10-3
CASSVRGGDTDTQYF,TRBV5-1
CASSQGVRDIQYF,TRBV4-3
CASSPGQGKGDTQYF,TRBV27
CASSPGSGNQPQHF,TRBV28
CASSFGAGLYEQYF,TRBV5-5
CASSYSGTGEKLFF,TRBV6-5
CAISQDRGEDNEQFF,TRBV10-3
CASSSTLTPNEQFF,TRBV7-3
CASRGQGVYEQYF,TRBV25-1
CASSPVTSGGEQFF,TRBV7-6
CASSLDVGNYGYTF,TRBV11-2
CASSASDRDGQYF,TRBV9
CASSLSGQGMTPCF,TRBV6-6
CASSPGGRNYGYTF,TRBV5-1
CASSEWGEPNEKLFF,TRBV6-1
CASGMDRGLGQPQHF,TRBV12-5
CASSERARPSCGYTF,TRBV21-1
CASSPGRREHYGYTF,TRBV27
CASSLFQGTNSPLHF,TRBV7-6
CSAQTGGSTEAFF,TRBV29-1